This T cell receptor beta chain was sequenced for a study of cytomegalovirus exposure and HLA in healthy donors. Findings and limits, study-wide: The authors listed 164 TCR beta chains as cytomegalovirus-associated. Per published reports, the classifier diagnosed cytomegalovirus status with high specificity and sensitivity.

In regard to this clone: Its antigen is unknown.

TCRdb keeps only in-frame clones here, not all; method: immunoSEQ multiplex PCR. This table holds approximately 230,000 clones, roughly 87% found once. Deletions cut 0 bases from V and 4 bases from J, with 16 bases between. Looked up from germline, CDR1 is LNHNV and CDR2 is YYDKDF (reference sequence). This CDR3 region has 16 residues. The donors were part of the roughly 110-subject validation cohort, which stood apart from the approximately 630-subject first cohort. The chain carries TRBV15 and TRBJ2-7; TRBD2 is a possible D gene (6 bases). Sequencing was performed on PBMCs. The TCR was taken from a man between 18 and 29 years old in good health and CMV-seropositive. The CDR3 spells CATSRDGPGTVYEQYF. CDR3 coding DNA: TGTGCCACCAGCAGAGATGGGCCAGGGACTGTATACGAGCAGTACTTC.